This T cell receptor beta chain comes out of a study of cytomegalovirus exposure and HLA in healthy donors (dated by TCRdb to the late 2010s). For the wider study: In an earlier analysis of around 540 of the donors, approximately 260 Gb of sequence data and approximately 120 million unique TCR beta sequences from about 190 million T cells were reported. Approximately 300 gigabases of sequencing data and around 80 million unique TCR sequences made up an early release that covered around 640 HLA-typed donors. Of the 398 genotyped donors, 65% to 90% fell in the genetic ancestry cluster associated with self-reported Caucasian donors. The aim of the study was to test whether cataloging public T cell receptors could identify signatures of past pathogen exposure. Using immunosequencing, the study profiled T cell repertoires from about 650 subjects and related those repertoires to cytomegalovirus serostatus. A separate validation cohort of roughly 110 different subjects was used in addition to the roughly 700-subject first cohort. To predict cytomegalovirus infection status, the study combined high-throughput TCR immunosequencing, statistical association of individual TCRs with disease status, and machine learning. A later analysis re-examined previously published TCR beta repertoires from hundreds of donors and added high-resolution HLA genotyping to investigate patterns of TCR occurrence. Rather than using new phenotypic data, the later analysis identified candidate immune exposures from TCR beta sequences and from how often those sequences occurred across donors. To decide whether each TCR beta V gene segment behaved as functional or pseudogenic, an earlier analysis of some 600 of the donors relied on high-throughput TCR beta sequencing. Donor age, sex, ethnicity and CMV serostatus were compiled alongside the repertoire data. A later genetic analysis used genome-wide SNP genotypes for about 60% of the roughly 670 donors, treating that subset as a discovery cohort. Every repertoire in the discovery cohort had been generated on one and the same sequencing platform. Class I and class II HLA loci were covered by the typing at four-digit resolution. The number of donors typed differed by locus, with about 629-630 for A, B, C, DRB1 and DQB1, roughly 550 for DQA1, 600 to 610 for DPA1, and about 450 for DPB1. A handful of DR-DQ haplotypes were handled as single units for association and clustering because linkage in the cohort was strong. On average, around 240,000 unique TCR beta nucleotide sequences were sequenced per donor among about 400 genotyped donors of the cohort, with 15% to 20% of those sequences being non-productive.

The study at large found these results: Most CMV-associated TCR beta chains appeared to be HLA-restricted in a later analysis, and the HLA associations seemed to be driven largely by CMV exposure. In an earlier analysis of around 600 of the donors, most TCR beta V segments appeared in productive rearrangements about 90% or about 30% of the time, broadly matching IMGT annotations. According to a later genetic analysis, donors in an Asian-associated ancestry cluster had fewer N-insertions in productive TCRs than the approximately 700-donor mean. The only immune exposure information available for the cohort was CMV serostatus. Linkage disequilibrium might explain the correlated functional status among segregating V segments, but an unknown experimental factor could not be excluded. Because HLA typing was unavailable for some donors at each locus, only the typed subset was used in association tests. While some public TCRs were present in many individuals, most TCR sequences turned up only very rarely across donors. An association between a missense DCLRE1C variant and V-gene and J-gene trimming of TCR beta chains was found in a later genetic analysis and replicated in an independent cohort. Some IMGT-functional V segments, including TRBV6-2 and TRBV6-3, could not be told apart with the 87-base-pair reads, so those segments were excluded. In a later analysis, TCR association rates were found to vary across HLA loci, with the most associated TCRs seen for DRB1 alleles and the fewest for HLA-C alleles. In this cohort, only TCR beta chains were sequenced, and detectable features were limited by the absence of alpha or paired-chain data. In vitro tests confirmed that three of the cytomegalovirus-associated TCR beta chains recognize cytomegalovirus antigens. A further reported finding was that TCR beta sequences accurately predicted the HLA-A and HLA-B alleles for most subjects in the first cohort. At a false discovery rate of 0.05, a later analysis linked around 15,000 TCR beta sequences to specific HLA alleles. The study listed 150 to 200 TCR beta chains as associated with cytomegalovirus. It was suggested by the authors that the approach could potentially be generalized to other disease states and immunological phenotypes. Presence/absence analyses assumed roughly uniform sequencing depth across donors, an assumption that may not hold. In a later analysis, HLA-associated TCR beta chains showed more clonal expansion and lower generation probabilities than non-associated chains that were equally common. When HLA alleles, especially DR and DQ, strongly co-occurred, attributing TCR associations to individual alleles was difficult. The classifier was reported to diagnose cytomegalovirus status with high specificity and sensitivity in both the original cohort and the validation cohort. Because counts were too low, about 18 rarely observed V segments, including chromosome 9 orphons, were left out of the earlier analysis of about 620 of the donors. A cluster of highly shared sequence variants was judged likely to represent a technical artifact of the sequencing pipeline. Several of the top co-occurrence clusters appeared to be linked to parvovirus B19, influenza, CMV and Epstein-Barr virus, according to a later analysis.

Library preparation used the immunoSEQ multiplex PCR assay. For the multiplex PCR, a mixture combining 60 forward primers for TCR Vbeta segments and 13 reverse primers for TCR Jbeta segments was used. Amplification of the CDR3 region of rearranged TCR beta genes was performed with a multiplex PCR assay on genomic DNA. On the Illumina HiSeq System, the amplified TCR beta libraries were sequenced as 87-base-pair reads. In the authors' own workflow: In a later analysis, tens of millions of unique TCR beta chains were counted across the 666 repertoires, and around 11 million of these chains were shared by at least two donors. To remove PCR and sequencing errors, raw reads were error-corrected and collapsed into unique sequences using a nearest-neighbor algorithm that merged closely related sequences. To assign V, D and J gene segments, CDR3 sequences were aligned to IMGT reference sequences. For a sequence to be retained, a match of at least six nucleotides to both a V gene segment and a J gene segment was required. Rearrangements were called productive when the CDR3 lacked stop codons and stayed in frame with V and J; all others were non-productive. CDR3 was defined by IMGT convention, running from the second conserved V-encoded cysteine to the conserved J-encoded phenylalanine. The earlier analysis of about 560 of the donors excluded any sequence lacking an unambiguous match to a single V gene segment. An earlier analysis of a few hundred of the donors classified V segments as functional when productive rearrangements were above 56.7% and as segregating when the standard deviation between donors was above 5%. A statistical classification framework was built for diagnosing cytomegalovirus status from the catalog of TCR beta chain sequences. In a later analysis, TCR nucleotide sequences were compared against IMGT/GENE-DB human TR gene sequences so that V and J genes could be assigned. A later analysis assigned CDR3 sequences and most-parsimonious VDJ recombination scenarios with the TCRdist pipeline. In a later analysis, each TCR beta chain was defined by its CDR3 amino acid sequence together with its V-gene family, and reads lacking a unique V-gene family were excluded. To address suspected cross-contamination and a sequencing artifact, a later analysis removed roughly 580 highly shared, low-generation-probability nucleotide sequences. For each public chain, a later analysis derived a clonal expansion index from normalized ranks of inferred template counts within each repertoire. In a later analysis, generation probabilities were computed using a VDJ recombination model fitted to out-of-frame rearrangements, and the results were checked against IGoR. A later analysis scored TCR-TCR, TCR-HLA and TCR-CMV co-occurrence with hypergeometric tests, applying a repertoire-size bias correction to TCR pairs. To estimate false discovery rates, a later analysis permuted the HLA or CMV assignments 20 times. In a later analysis, co-occurring TCRs were grouped with DBSCAN, and TCRdist sequence similarity was added when clustering was performed within HLA-allele-positive subsets. Co-occurrence clustering excluded repertoires with fewer than 30,000 or more than 120,000 public chains, plus five with anomalous nucleotide sharing. Sourced from immuneACCESS, this table was stored by TCRdb with only in-frame sequences that have V and J called. A share of the clones is absent; for the studies checked, an unresolved V gene accounts for under half, and the remainder has no known explanation. The V and J calls and clone size were taken over from that table, and D and trimming were inferred from the DNA. The sample yields some 110,000 clones; around 85% were counted once. 3.5% to 4% of the sample goes to the ten largest clones.

The cohort comprised some 680 healthy bone marrow donors. At the time of sampling, all cohort members were nominally healthy, though unrecorded immune exposures were likely present. The donor was CMV seronegative and was included in the group of 352 seronegative cohort members. A peripheral blood sample was collected from each donor, and TCR beta sequencing was performed on peripheral blood mononuclear cells. The Qiagen DNeasy Blood Extraction Kit was used to extract genomic DNA from the blood cell samples. CDR1 and CDR2 (SGHVS, FQNEAQ) derive from the germline V gene. The junction shows trimming of 5 bases on V and 14 bases on J, and the gene matches do not reach 20 bases of it. The CDR3 goes from the cysteine to the phenylalanine over 15 residues. Just CDR3 DNA is preserved here, 45 bases in frame from base 1. For this clone: Its antigen has not been determined. Base quality data are lacking; no much larger clone is found one base away.

This chain is built from TRBV7-8 and TRBJ1-1; TRBD1 aligns with 7 central bases. Sequencing was done on a sample of PBMCs. The TCR comes from a man aged 60-69 years in good health and CMV-seronegative. In nucleotide form, the sequence is TGTGCCAGCAGCAATTTACAGGGGAGGACCAGGGACCTGTTCTTT. Translation gives CASSNLQGRTRDLFF. Outside the CDR3, residues come from the reference TRBV7-8 and TRBJ1-1 proteins, so the full variable domain is: GAGVSQSPRYKVAKRGQDVALRCDPISGHVSLFWYQQALGQGPEFLTYFQNEAQLDKSGLPSDRFFAERPEGSVSTLKIQRTQQEDSAVYLCASSNLQGRTRDLFFGQGTRLTVV.